This T cell receptor (beta chain) was identified in a study of T-cell memory formation after mild COVID-19. Overall study results and limits: Cross-reactive memory appears to have joined, as suggested by some responding clones showing up in pre-infection memory. Clones contracting over day 15 to 85 were CD4/CD8 balanced, with later expanders leaning CD4+. Among CD4+ contracting clones, most were CM and EM, and CD8+ ones EMRA.

There are 15 residues in the CDR3. The germline V and J ends were trimmed by 2 bases and 10 bases, with 21 bases remaining between them. Germline V gene sequence: CDR1 MNHEY, CDR2 SMNVEV (reference sequence). After 5'RACE with constant-segment primers, TCR alpha and TCR beta cDNA libraries carrying sample barcodes and UMIs were obtained. TCRdb reanalysed the 5' RACE reads using MiXCR and keeps one entry per CDR3 protein. The table lists approximately 290,000 distinct CDR3 sequences, roughly a fifth of them singletons. This clonotype appeared a few times. What it recognizes is unknown. Sample: PBMCs or a T cell subset sorted from them (not recorded which). J is TRBJ2-7 and V is TRBV27; D not certain. The origin of this receptor is a man aged 18 to 30 who had mild COVID-19 (a few samples of this study predate the infection). Cell type and time point are not known. As DNA, the CDR3 is TGTGCCAGCAGTTTAGGCCCAGGTCCGCCAGGTCGACAGTACTTC. This gives the protein CASSLGPGPPGRQYF.